This entry is about one T cell receptor beta chain. Its antigen remains unidentified. From the 5' RACE reads, TCRdb called clonotypes with MiXCR, one entry per CDR3 protein. The sample records approximately 65,000 distinct CDR3 sequences, about an eighth being singletons. This entry comes from a study of early T cells in non-severe SARS-CoV-2 infection. The wider study: Sequencing used unsorted whole-blood bulk RNA, so chains lack pairing.

Trimming stripped 2 bases from V and 4 bases from J, with 12 bases between. Looked up from germline, CDR1 is SGHRS and CDR2 is YFSETQ. The CDR3 totals 14 residues. General observations from the study: Comparison of clonotypes with VDJdb favored anti-spike CD8 responses while missing private and CD4 specificities.

This TCR was sampled from an adult who was a healthcare worker with PCR-confirmed SARS-CoV-2 infection or an uninfected control (not recorded which). The chain combines TRBV5-1 with TRBJ1-1; weak D call: TRBD1 (5 bases). Material: whole blood. The CDR3 protein is CASSLMVGGTEAFF. The CDR3 DNA sequence: TGCGCCAGCAGCTTAATGGTGGGGGGCACTGAAGCTTTCTTT. Looking up the rest from reference TRBV5-1 and TRBJ1-1 gives the full variable domain: KAGVTQTPRYLIKTRGQQVTLSCSPISGHRSVSWYQQTPGQGLQFLFEYFSETQRNKGNFPGRFSGRQFSNSRSEMNVSTLELGDSALYLCASSLMVGGTEAFFGQGTRLTVV.